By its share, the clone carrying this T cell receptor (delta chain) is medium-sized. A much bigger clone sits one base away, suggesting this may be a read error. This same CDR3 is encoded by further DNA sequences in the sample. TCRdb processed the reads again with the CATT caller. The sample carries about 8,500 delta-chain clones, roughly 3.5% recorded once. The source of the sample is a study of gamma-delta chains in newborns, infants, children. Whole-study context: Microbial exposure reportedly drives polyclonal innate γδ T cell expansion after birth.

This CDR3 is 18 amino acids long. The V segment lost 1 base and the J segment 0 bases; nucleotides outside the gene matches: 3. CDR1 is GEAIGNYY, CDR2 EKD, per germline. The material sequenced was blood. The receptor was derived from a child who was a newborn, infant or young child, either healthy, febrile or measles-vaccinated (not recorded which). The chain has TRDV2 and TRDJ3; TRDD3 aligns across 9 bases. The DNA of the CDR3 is TGTGCCTGTGACACTGGGGGATATAGCTCCTGGGACACCCGACAGATGTTTTTC. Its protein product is CACDTGGYSSWDTRQMFF.